The present T cell receptor beta chain was sequenced within a study of cytomegalovirus exposure and HLA in healthy donors. Measured with immunoSEQ multiplex PCR; TCRdb has only the in-frame clones, and not every one. The sample shows tens of thousands of clones, 85% to 95% of them seen only once. CDR1 and CDR2 (germline): MNHEY, SMNVEV (reference sequence). V lost 7 bases, J lost 10 bases, and 10 bases stayed unmatched. The CDR3 covers 13 residues. The sequence was collected from a man between 18 and 35 years old in good health and CMV-seronegative. V is TRBV27 and J is TRBJ2-1; 7 bases fit TRBD1. The sequenced sample consisted of PBMCs. CDR3 DNA: TGTGCCAGCAATAACAGGGGACCCCGGGAGCAGTTCTTC. Its protein product is CASNNRGPREQFF.